This T cell receptor beta chain originates from a study of cytomegalovirus exposure and HLA in healthy donors. About the study: A prior analysis found 95 million to 140 million unique TCR beta sequences from some 190 million T cells.

Concerning this clone: Its matching antigen is unknown.

The V end lost 1 base, the J end lost 3 bases, and 7 bases lay between the germline ends. Germline V CDR1 and CDR2: SGHDN, FVKESK. The CDR3 is 15 residues long. Study results and limitations: As a later analysis showed, several of the most significant clusters appeared to be linked to common viral pathogens. Prediction of most subjects' HLA-A and HLA-B alleles by TCR beta sequences was reportedly accurate. A further, later analysis showed that HLA-associated TCR beta chains (compared with equally common others) were more clonally expanded.

This PCR relied on a set of 60 Vbeta primers and 13 Jbeta primers. The method was immunoSEQ multiplex PCR; TCRdb's version includes in-frame clones alone and lacks a portion of them. Seen here are about 55,000 clones, roughly 74% observed once, and the top ten hold over 1.1%. Sequenced input: PBMCs. V and J are TRBV14 and TRBJ1-6; D unclear. The receptor was derived from a female donor in good health and CMV-seronegative. The CDR3 here is CASSQARVYNSPLHF. In DNA form, the CDR3 reads TGTGCCAGCAGCCAAGCGAGGGTCTATAATTCACCCCTCCACTTT.